This is a list of T cell receptor beta chains from one sample in a study of regulatory dendritic cells for organ transplantation. No cognate antigen is known for these TCRs. Clones were read by immunoSEQ multiplex PCR, and TCRdb kept only the in-frame ones, dropping some. This sample has 18,000 or so clones, with roughly four fifths found just once. The material sequenced was memory CD4+ T cells from blood cultured with regulatory dendritic cells. The receptor source for this set is a human donor in good health. Both conserved end residues are part of each CDR3. The order of the fields is CDR3 length, D gene, J gene, V gene, clone size, CDR3 DNA, CDR3 protein. A D gene is named only where the DNA matches it firmly. Clone size, where shown, is once, few, many, or a class for clones that have expanded.

13 | - | TRBJ2-5 | TRBV7-2 | once | TGTGCCAGCAGCTTAGAGGCCCAGGGGACCCAGTACTTC | CASSLEAQGTQYF
13 | TRBD1 | TRBJ2-7 | TRBV5-4 | - | TGTGCCAGCAGCCGGGACAGGGGGCGTGGGCAGTACTTC | CASSRDRGRGQYF
14 | - | TRBJ1-2 | TRBV5-1 | few | TGCGCCAGCAGCTTGGCGGGCACTAACTATGGCTACACCTTC | CASSLAGTNYGYTF
16 | TRBD1 | TRBJ2-3 | TRBV10-3 | - | TGTGCCATCGGAAGGAGTCCGGGACAGGGATCAGATACGCAGTATTTT | CAIGRSPGQGSDTQYF
15 | TRBD1 | TRBJ2-2 | TRBV23-1 | - | TGCGCCAGCACCGGACAGGGTTTGAACACCGGGGAGCTGTTTTTT | CASTGQGLNTGELFF
13 | - | TRBJ1-2 | TRBV28 | - | TGTGCCAGCAGTTTAGCCAGTGACTATGGCTACACCTTC | CASSLASDYGYTF
15 | TRBD2 | TRBJ2-7 | TRBV30 | once | TGTGCCTGGAGTCCCCGGACTAGCGCGACATACGAGCAGTACTTC | CAWSPRTSATYEQYF
13 | TRBD1 | TRBJ1-6 | TRBV7-3 | - | TGTGCCAGCAGCTTAACGACAGGGGCACCCCTCCACTTT | CASSLTTGAPLHF
15 | - | TRBJ1-5 | TRBV5-8 | - | TGTGCCAGCAGCTATGGACCCACAGGGAATCAGCCCCAGCATTTT | CASSYGPTGNQPQHF
15 | - | TRBJ1-1 | TRBV6-5 | - | TGTGCCAGCAGTCGATATGCACAGGGGAACACTGAAGCTTTCTTT | CASSRYAQGNTEAFF